One T cell receptor (beta chain) is described in this entry. There are a few counts of this clone. Its target antigen remains unknown. Base qualities are not at hand, and no much larger clone is one base apart. The source of the sample is a study of cytomegalovirus exposure and HLA in healthy donors listed by TCRdb under 2017. The study in broad terms: An earlier analysis of several hundred of the donors reported 250 to 300 Gb of sequence data and 117 million unique TCR beta sequences from 150 million to 200 million T cells. A separate validation cohort of roughly 120 different subjects was used in addition to the approximately 700-subject first cohort. To predict cytomegalovirus infection status, the study brought together high-throughput TCR immunosequencing, statistical association of individual TCRs with disease status, and machine learning. The study used immunosequencing to profile the T cell repertoires of 600 to 850 subjects and linked those repertoires to cytomegalovirus serostatus. A later analysis re-analyzed previously published TCR beta repertoires from approximately 670 donors and added high-resolution HLA genotyping to study TCR occurrence patterns. HLA typing covered class I and class II loci at four-digit resolution. The number of donors typed differed by locus, with 629-630 for A, B, C, DRB1 and DQB1, roughly 520 for DQA1, some 570 for DPA1, and some 450 for DPB1. Rather than drawing on any new phenotypic data, the later analysis identified candidate immune exposures from TCR beta sequences and the way those sequences occurred across donors. An earlier analysis of approximately 630 of the donors applied high-throughput TCR beta sequencing to assess whether each TCR beta V gene segment acted as functional or pseudogenic. The study aimed to test whether cataloging public T cell receptors could reveal signatures of past pathogen exposure. About 310 gigabases of sequencing data and 70 million to 85 million unique TCR sequences were included in an early release covering around 650 HLA-typed donors. In a later genetic analysis, genome-wide SNP genotypes for about 60% of the 666 donors were used, and that subset was treated as a discovery cohort. All discovery cohort repertoires had been generated on a single sequencing platform. Roughly 5 DR-DQ haplotypes were handled as single units for association and clustering because linkage in the cohort was strong. Among some 400 genotyped donors of the cohort, an average of approximately 200,000 unique TCR beta nucleotide sequences was sequenced per donor, of which about 20% were non-productive. Of the roughly 410 genotyped donors, 70% to 90% were placed in the genetic ancestry cluster associated with self-reported Caucasian donors. Donor age, sex, ethnicity and CMV serostatus were collected together with the repertoire data.

To prepare the library, the immunoSEQ multiplex PCR assay was applied. For the multiplex PCR, a mixture combining 60 forward primers for TCR Vbeta segments and 13 reverse primers for TCR Jbeta segments was used. The CDR3 region of rearranged TCR beta genes was amplified from genomic DNA with a multiplex PCR assay. The Illumina HiSeq System was used to sequence the amplified TCR beta libraries as 87-base-pair reads. In the original analysis: In a later analysis, some 80 million unique TCR beta chains were counted across the roughly 610 repertoires, and about 10 million of these chains were shared by at least two donors. Raw reads were error-corrected and collapsed into unique sequences by a nearest-neighbor algorithm in which closely related sequences were merged to remove PCR and sequencing errors. Alignment of CDR3 sequences to IMGT reference sequences was used to assign V, D and J gene segments. Each retained sequence needed at least a six-nucleotide match to both a V gene segment and a J gene segment. A rearrangement was called productive if the CDR3 had no stop codons and remained in frame with V and J, and every other rearrangement was called non-productive. Following IMGT convention, CDR3 was defined as the stretch from the second conserved V-encoded cysteine to the conserved J-encoded phenylalanine. The earlier analysis of 550 to 650 of the donors excluded any sequence lacking an unambiguous match to a single V gene segment. An earlier analysis of about 600 of the donors called V segments functional above 56.7% productive rearrangements and segregating when the between-donor standard deviation exceeded 5%. A statistical classification framework was developed to diagnose cytomegalovirus status using the catalog of TCR beta chain sequences. In a later analysis, V and J genes were assigned by comparing TCR nucleotide sequences against IMGT/GENE-DB human TR gene sequences. The TCRdist pipeline was used in a later analysis to assign CDR3 sequences and most-parsimonious VDJ recombination scenarios. In a later analysis, each TCR beta chain was defined by its CDR3 amino acid sequence together with its V-gene family, and reads lacking a unique V-gene family were excluded. As a way to deal with suspected cross-contamination and a sequencing artifact, a later analysis dropped hundreds of nucleotide sequences that were highly shared and had low generation probability. In a later analysis, a clonal expansion index for each public chain was calculated from normalized within-repertoire ranks of inferred template counts. Generation probabilities in a later analysis came from a VDJ recombination model fitted to out-of-frame rearrangements, and those results were checked against IGoR. Hypergeometric tests were used in a later analysis to score TCR-TCR, TCR-HLA and TCR-CMV co-occurrence, with a repertoire-size bias correction applied to the TCR pairs. In a later analysis, false discovery rates were estimated by permuting HLA or CMV assignments 20 times. In a later analysis, co-occurring TCRs were grouped using DBSCAN, with TCRdist sequence similarity added in when clustering inside HLA-allele-positive subsets. For co-occurrence clustering, repertoires with fewer than 30,000 or more than 120,000 public chains were excluded, along with roughly five repertoires with anomalous nucleotide sharing. TCRdb carries this immuneACCESS record with in-frame sequences only. Its versions omit some clonotypes, under half of them owing to an unresolved V gene in the studies checked, with the rest unexplained. V, J and clone size are taken as reported in that table, and D and trimming were inferred from the DNA itself. This sample gives around 120,000 clones in total; about 66% of them show up just once. Together, the top ten hold approximately 1.5% of the sample.

What the research found in general, with its limitations: The study gave a list of about 170 TCR beta chains associated with cytomegalovirus. Several of the top co-occurrence clusters appeared to be linked to parvovirus B19, influenza, CMV and Epstein-Barr virus, according to a later analysis. A later analysis associated 15,000 to 20,000 TCR beta sequences with specific HLA alleles at a false discovery rate of 0.05. Some IMGT-functional V segments, including TRBV6-2 and TRBV6-3, could not be told apart with the 87-base-pair reads, so those segments were excluded. Because some donors lacked HLA typing at each locus, the association tests relied only on the typed subset. In an earlier analysis of approximately 590 of the donors, most TCR beta V segments appeared in productive rearrangements about 87% or about 30% of the time, broadly matching IMGT annotations. Compared with equally common non-associated chains, HLA-associated TCR beta chains in a later analysis were more clonally expanded and had lower generation probabilities. Presence/absence analyses assumed roughly uniform sequencing depth across donors, an assumption that may not hold. Across donors, most TCR sequences were observed very rarely, whereas some public TCRs were present in many individuals. In a later analysis, most CMV-associated TCR beta chains were found to appear HLA-restricted, with HLA associations seemingly driven largely by CMV exposure. A cluster of highly shared sequence variants was judged likely to be a technical artifact of the sequencing pipeline. V-gene and J-gene trimming of TCR beta chains was associated with a missense DCLRE1C variant in a later genetic analysis, and the association was replicated in an independent cohort. When HLA alleles, especially DR and DQ, strongly co-occurred, TCR associations were difficult to assign to individual alleles. Cytomegalovirus status was reported to be diagnosed by the classifier with high specificity and sensitivity in both the original and validation cohorts. A later analysis found that TCR association rates varied across HLA loci, with DRB1 alleles showing the most associated TCRs and HLA-C alleles the fewest. A few of the identified cytomegalovirus-associated TCR beta chains were confirmed in vitro to be specific for cytomegalovirus antigens. Linkage disequilibrium might explain the correlated functional status among segregating V segments, but an unknown experimental factor could not be ruled out. Roughly 17 rarely observed V segments, including chromosome 9 orphons, were excluded from the earlier analysis of approximately 500 of the donors because counts were too low. A further reported finding was that TCR beta sequences accurately predicted the HLA-A and HLA-B alleles for most subjects in the first cohort. Compared with the roughly 710-donor mean, donors in an Asian-associated ancestry cluster had fewer N-insertions in productive TCRs, according to a later genetic analysis. According to the authors, the approach could potentially be generalized to other disease states and immunological phenotypes. The cohort was sequenced for TCR beta chains only, and without alpha or paired-chain data the features that could be detected were limited. The only immune exposure information available for the cohort was CMV serostatus.

CDR1 and CDR2 (SGHTA, FQGNSA) derive from the germline V gene. Deletion took 2 bases off V and 4 bases off J, with a span of 16 bases between the germline ends. CDR3 length: 16 amino acids, cysteine to phenylalanine. Here the CDR3 DNA is all that survives: 48 bases in frame from base 1. The cohort was made up of about 610 healthy bone marrow donors. All cohort members were sampled while nominally healthy, although unrecorded immune exposures were likely present. The donor was CMV seropositive and was included in the group of some 290 seropositive cohort members. A peripheral blood sample was provided by each donor, and peripheral blood mononuclear cells were used for TCR beta sequencing. The Qiagen DNeasy Blood Extraction Kit was used to extract genomic DNA from the blood cell samples.

Sequences were obtained from PBMCs. The rearrangement joined TRBV7-2 to TRBJ2-3, with a weak D call of TRBD1 (6 bases match). This TCR came from a man aged 30 to 39 in good health and CMV-seropositive. CDR3 protein: CASSLRLYRVADTQYF. The base sequence is TGTGCCAGCAGCTTAAGGTTATACAGGGTGGCAGATACGCAGTATTTT.